The clone carrying this T cell receptor beta chain has a handful of counts. CDR1 is SGHRS and CDR2 is YFSETQ in the germline V gene. V lost 0 bases and J 5 bases, leaving 8 bases between the germline ends. This CDR3 spans 13 amino acids. Libraries were prepared by immunoSEQ multiplex PCR; TCRdb keeps only in-frame clonotypes and omits some of them. The sample has approximately 75,000 clones; more than 85% are singletons. This entry belongs to a study of blood T cell repertoires in COVID-19. Study background: Researchers got acute and convalescent COVID-19 samples from the United States, Italy and Spain.

This chain uses TRBV5-1 with TRBJ2-5, with a tentative D call TRBD1 (6 bases). Sample: peripheral blood. This TCR was recovered from a man aged 55 to 70 with acute or convalescent COVID-19. The DNA of the CDR3 is TGCGCCAGCAGCTTGGGGGGGCGGGAGACCCAGTACTTC. Residues: CASSLGGRETQYF.